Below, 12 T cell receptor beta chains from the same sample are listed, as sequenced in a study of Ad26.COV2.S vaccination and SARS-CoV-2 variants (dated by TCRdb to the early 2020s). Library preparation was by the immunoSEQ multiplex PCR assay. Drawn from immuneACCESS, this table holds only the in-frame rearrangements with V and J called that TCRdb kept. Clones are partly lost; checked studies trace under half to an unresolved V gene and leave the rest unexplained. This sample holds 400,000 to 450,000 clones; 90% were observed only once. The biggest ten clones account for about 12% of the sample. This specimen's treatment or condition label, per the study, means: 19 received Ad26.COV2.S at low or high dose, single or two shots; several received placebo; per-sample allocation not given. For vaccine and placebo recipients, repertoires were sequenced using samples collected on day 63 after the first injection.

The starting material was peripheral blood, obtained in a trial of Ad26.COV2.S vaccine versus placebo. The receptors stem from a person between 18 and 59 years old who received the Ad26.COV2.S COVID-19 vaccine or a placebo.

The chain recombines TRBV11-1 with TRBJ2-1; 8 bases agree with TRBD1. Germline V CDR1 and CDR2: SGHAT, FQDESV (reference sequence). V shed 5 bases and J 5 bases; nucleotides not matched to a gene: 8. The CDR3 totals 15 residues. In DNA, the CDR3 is TGTGCCAGCAGCGGACAGGGTACGGGCAACAATGAGCAGTTCTTC. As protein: CASSGQGTGNNEQFF.

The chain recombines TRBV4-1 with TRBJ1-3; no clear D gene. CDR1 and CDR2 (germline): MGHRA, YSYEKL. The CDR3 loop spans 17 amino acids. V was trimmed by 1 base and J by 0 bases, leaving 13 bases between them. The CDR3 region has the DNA TGCGCCAGCAGCCAAGTAAAATCATGGGGCTCTGGAAACACCATATATTTT. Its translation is CASSQVKSWGSGNTIYF.

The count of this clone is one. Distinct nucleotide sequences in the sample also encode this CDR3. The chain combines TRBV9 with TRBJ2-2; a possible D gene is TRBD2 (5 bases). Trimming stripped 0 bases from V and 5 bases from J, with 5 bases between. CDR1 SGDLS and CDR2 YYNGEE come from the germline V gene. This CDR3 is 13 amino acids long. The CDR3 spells CASSVGGTGELFF. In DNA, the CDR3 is TGTGCCAGCAGCGTAGGCGGGACCGGGGAGCTGTTTTTT. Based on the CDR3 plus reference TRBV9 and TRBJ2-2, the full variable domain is DSGVTQTPKHLITATGQRVTLRCSPRSGDLSVYWYQQSLDQGLQFLIQYYNGEERAKGNILERFSAQQFPDLHSELNLSSLELGDSALYFCASSVGGTGELFFGEGSRLTVL.

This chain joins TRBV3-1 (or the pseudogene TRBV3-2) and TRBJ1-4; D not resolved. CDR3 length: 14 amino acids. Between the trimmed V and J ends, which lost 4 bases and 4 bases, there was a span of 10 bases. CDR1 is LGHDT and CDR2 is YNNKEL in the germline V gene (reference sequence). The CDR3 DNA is TGTGCCAGCAGCCGGACGGTAGATAATGAAAAACTGTTTTTT. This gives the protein CASSRTVDNEKLFF.

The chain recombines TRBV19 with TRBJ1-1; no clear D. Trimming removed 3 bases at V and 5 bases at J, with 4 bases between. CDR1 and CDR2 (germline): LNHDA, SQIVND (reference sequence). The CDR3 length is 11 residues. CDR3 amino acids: CASSMVTEAFF. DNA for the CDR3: TGTGCCAGTAGTATGGTTACTGAAGCTTTCTTT.

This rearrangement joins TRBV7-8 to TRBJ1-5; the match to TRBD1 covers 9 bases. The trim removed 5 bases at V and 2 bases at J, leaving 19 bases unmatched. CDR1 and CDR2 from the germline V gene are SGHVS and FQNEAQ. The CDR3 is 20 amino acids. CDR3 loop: CASSPLAGVGTGTGNQPQHF. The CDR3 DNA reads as TGTGCCAGCAGCCCCCTCGCTGGAGTGGGGACAGGGACGGGCAATCAGCCCCAGCATTTT.

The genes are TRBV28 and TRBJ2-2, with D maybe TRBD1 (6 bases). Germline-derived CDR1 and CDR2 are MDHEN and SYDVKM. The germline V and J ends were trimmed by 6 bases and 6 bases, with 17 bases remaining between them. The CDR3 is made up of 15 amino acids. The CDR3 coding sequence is TGTGCCAGCAGAGAACTACAGGGTCGCGCCGGGGAGCTGTTTTTT. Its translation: CASRELQGRAGELFF.

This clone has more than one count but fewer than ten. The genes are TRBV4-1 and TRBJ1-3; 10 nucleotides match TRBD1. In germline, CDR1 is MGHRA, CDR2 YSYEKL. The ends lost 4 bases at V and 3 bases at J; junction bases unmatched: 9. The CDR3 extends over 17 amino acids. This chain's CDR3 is CASSPQGQGTFGNTIYF. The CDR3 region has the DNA TGCGCCAGCAGCCCACAGGGACAGGGGACTTTTGGAAACACCATATATTTT.

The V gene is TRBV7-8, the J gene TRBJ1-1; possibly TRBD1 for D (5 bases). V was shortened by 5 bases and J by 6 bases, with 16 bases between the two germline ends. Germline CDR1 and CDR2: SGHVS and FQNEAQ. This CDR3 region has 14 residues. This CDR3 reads CASSLTSGYAEAFF. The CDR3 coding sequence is TGTGCCAGCAGCCTCACCTCAGGGTACGCTGAAGCTTTCTTT.

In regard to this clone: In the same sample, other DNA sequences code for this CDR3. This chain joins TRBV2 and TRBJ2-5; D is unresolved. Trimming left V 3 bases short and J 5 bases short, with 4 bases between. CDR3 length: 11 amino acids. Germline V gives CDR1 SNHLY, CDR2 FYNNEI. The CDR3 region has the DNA TGTGCCAGCAGTGAGGGGGAGACCCAGTACTTC. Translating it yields CASSEGETQYF.

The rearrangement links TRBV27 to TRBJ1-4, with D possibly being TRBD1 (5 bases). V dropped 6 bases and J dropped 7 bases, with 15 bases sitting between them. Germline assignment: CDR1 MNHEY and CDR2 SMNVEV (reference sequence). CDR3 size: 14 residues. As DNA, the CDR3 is TGTGCCAGCAGAGCGGGGAACGGGGGTGAAAAACTGTTTTTT. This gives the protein CASRAGNGGEKLFF.

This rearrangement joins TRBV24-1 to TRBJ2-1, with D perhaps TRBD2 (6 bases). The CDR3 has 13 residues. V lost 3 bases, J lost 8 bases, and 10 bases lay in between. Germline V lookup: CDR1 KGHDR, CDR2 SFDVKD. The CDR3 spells CATSDLAYHEQFF. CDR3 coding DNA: TGTGCCACCAGTGATCTAGCGTACCATGAGCAGTTCTTC.